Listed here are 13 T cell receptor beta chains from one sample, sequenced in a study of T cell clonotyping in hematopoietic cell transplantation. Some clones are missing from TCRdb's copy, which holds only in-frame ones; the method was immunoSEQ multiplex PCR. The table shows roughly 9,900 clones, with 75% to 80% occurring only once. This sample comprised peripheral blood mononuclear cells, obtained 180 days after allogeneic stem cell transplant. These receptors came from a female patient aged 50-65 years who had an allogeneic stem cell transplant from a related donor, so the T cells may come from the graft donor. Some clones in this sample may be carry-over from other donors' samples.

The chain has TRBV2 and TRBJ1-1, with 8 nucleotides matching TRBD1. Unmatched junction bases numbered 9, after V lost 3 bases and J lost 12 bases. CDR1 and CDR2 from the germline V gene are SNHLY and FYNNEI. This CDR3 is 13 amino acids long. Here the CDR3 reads CASSESGQGITFF. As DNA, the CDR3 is TGTGCCAGCAGTGAGAGTGGACAGGGTATAACTTTCTTT.

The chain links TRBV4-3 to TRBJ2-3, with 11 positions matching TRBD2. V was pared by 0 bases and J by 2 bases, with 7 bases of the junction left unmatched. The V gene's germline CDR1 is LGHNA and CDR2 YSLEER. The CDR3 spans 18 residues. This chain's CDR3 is CASSQDRLAGGFTDTQYF. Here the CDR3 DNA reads TGCGCCAGCAGCCAAGATCGTCTAGCGGGGGGATTCACAGATACGCAGTATTTT.

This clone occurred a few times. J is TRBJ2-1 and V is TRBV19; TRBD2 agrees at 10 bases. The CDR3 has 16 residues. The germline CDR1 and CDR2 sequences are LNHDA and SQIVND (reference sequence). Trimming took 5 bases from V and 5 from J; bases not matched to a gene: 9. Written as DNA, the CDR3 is TGTGCCAGTAGTGGTGGTCTAGCGGGGGAACACAATGAGCAGTTCTTC. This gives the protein CASSGGLAGEHNEQFF.

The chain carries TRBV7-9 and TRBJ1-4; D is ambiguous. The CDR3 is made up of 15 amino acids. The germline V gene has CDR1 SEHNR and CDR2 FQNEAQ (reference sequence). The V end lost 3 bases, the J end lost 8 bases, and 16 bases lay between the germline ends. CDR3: CASSLRRPEGEKLFF. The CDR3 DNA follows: TGTGCCAGCAGCTTGAGGCGGCCAGAAGGCGAAAAACTGTTTTTT.

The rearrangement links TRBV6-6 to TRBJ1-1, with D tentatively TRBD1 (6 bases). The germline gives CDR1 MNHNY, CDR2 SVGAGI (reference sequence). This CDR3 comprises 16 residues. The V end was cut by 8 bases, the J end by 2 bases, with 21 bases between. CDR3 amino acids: CASLDSPGGRNTEAFF. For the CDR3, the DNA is TGTGCCAGCCTGGACAGTCCGGGGGGGAGAAACACTGAAGCTTTCTTT.

The chain's CDR3 is CAWSLSAGYGYTF. In nucleotides, the CDR3 is TGTGCCTGGAGTCTCTCGGCAGGGTACGGCTACACCTTC. The chain has TRBV30 and TRBJ1-2; D possibly corresponds to TRBD1 (5 bases). Trimming took off 2 bases at V and 8 bases at J, with 15 bases between the two ends. The CDR3 spans 13 residues. The germline CDR1 and CDR2 sequences are GTSNPN and SVGIG (reference sequence).

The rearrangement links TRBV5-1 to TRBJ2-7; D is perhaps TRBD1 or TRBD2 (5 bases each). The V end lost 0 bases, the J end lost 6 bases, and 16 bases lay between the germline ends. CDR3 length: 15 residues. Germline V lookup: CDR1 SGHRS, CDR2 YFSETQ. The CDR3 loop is CASSLARSAGSEQYF. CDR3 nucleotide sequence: TGCGCCAGCAGCTTGGCCAGGTCGGCAGGGAGCGAGCAGTACTTC.

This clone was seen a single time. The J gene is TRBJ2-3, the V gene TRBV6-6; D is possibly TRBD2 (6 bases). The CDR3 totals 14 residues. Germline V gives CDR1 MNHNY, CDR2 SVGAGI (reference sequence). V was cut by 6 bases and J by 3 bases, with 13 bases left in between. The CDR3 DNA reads TGTGCCAGCAGACTAGCTATCGGTACAGATACGCAGTATTTT. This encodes CASRLAIGTDTQYF.

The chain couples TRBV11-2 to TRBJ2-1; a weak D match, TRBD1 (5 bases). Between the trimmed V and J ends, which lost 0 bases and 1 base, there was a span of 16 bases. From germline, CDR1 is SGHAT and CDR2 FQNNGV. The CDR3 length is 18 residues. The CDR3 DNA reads TGTGCCAGCAGCTTAGATTCTCTCGGGCCAGGGTCCTACAATGAGCAGTTCTTC. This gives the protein CASSLDSLGPGSYNEQFF.

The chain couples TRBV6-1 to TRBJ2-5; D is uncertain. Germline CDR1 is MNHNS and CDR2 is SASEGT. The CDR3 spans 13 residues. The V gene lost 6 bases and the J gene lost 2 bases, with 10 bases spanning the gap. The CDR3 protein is CASSASLQETQYF. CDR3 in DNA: TGTGCCAGCAGCGCCAGCCTTCAAGAGACCCAGTACTTC.

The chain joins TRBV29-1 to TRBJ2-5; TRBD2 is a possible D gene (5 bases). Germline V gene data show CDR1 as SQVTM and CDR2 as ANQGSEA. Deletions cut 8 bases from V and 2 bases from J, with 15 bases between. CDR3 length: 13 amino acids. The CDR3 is CSSTRAAQETQYF. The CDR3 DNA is TGCAGCTCTACGAGGGCGGCACAAGAGACCCAGTACTTC. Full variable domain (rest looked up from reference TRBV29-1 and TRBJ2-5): SAVISQKPSRDICQRGTSLTIQCQVDSQVTMMFWYRQQPGQSLTLIATANQGSEATYESGFVIDKFPISRPNLTFSTLTVSNMSPEDSSIYLCSSTRAAQETQYFGPGTRLLVL.

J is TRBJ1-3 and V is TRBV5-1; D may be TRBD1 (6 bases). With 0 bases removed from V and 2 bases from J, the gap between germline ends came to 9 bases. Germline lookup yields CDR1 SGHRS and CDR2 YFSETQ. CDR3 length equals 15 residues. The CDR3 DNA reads TGCGCCAGCAGCTTGGATGGGGGGCCTGGAAACACCATATATTTT. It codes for CASSLDGGPGNTIYF.

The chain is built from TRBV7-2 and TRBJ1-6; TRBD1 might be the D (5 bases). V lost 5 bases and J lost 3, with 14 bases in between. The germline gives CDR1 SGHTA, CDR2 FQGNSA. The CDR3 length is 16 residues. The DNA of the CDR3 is TGTGCCAGCAGCCCACGAGACAGAAACTATAATTCACCCCTCCACTTT. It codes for CASSPRDRNYNSPLHF.